These 5 T cell receptor beta chains were all obtained from the same sample, sequenced in a study of OX40 agonist ivuxolimab in advanced cancers. The data were produced by immunoSEQ multiplex PCR, yet TCRdb's version contains in-frame clones alone and is incomplete. This table holds approximately 50,000 clones, 86% found once. The specimen was CD4+ or CD8+ T cells sorted from blood, collected in a trial of the OX40 agonist ivuxolimab. Receptor source: an adult with an advanced solid tumor such as melanoma, head and neck, liver or kidney cancer.

Worth noting for this clone: Its ends do not fully match the called genes, so a read error is possible. The chain recombines TRBV7-9 with TRBJ1-1; D is uncertain. The CDR3 runs to 14 residues. Germline V gene data show CDR1 as SEHNR and CDR2 as FQNEAQ (reference sequence). This CDR3 reads CASSLLTANAEAFF. In DNA form, the CDR3 reads TGTGCCAGCAGCCTACTTACGGCGAACGCTGAAGCTTTCTTT.

This chain uses TRBV6-5 with TRBJ1-3, with TRBD1 matching over 7 bases. This CDR3 is 15 amino acids long. V was clipped by 6 bases and J by 0 bases; unmatched bases: 5. CDR1 MNHEY and CDR2 SVGAGI come from the germline V gene. CDR3 sequence (DNA): TGTGCCAGCAGGCCTAAGGGGGCCTCTGGAAACACCATATATTTT. It specifies CASRPKGASGNTIYF.

The chain carries TRBV5-1 and TRBJ2-2; TRBD2 agrees at 8 bases. This CDR3 has 16 amino acids. V shed 6 bases, J shed 0 bases, and the junction held 7 bases outside the gene matches. In germline, CDR1 is SGHRS, CDR2 YFSETQ. The DNA of the CDR3 is TGCGCCAGCACCTTTACTAGCGGCACGAACACCGGGGAGCTGTTTTTT. Its protein is CASTFTSGTNTGELFF.

V is TRBV29-1 and J is TRBJ2-3; D remains unclear. The ends were cut back, 4 bases at V and 6 bases at J, with 14 bases in the middle. The CDR3 totals 13 residues. Germline V gene data show CDR1 as SQVTM and CDR2 as ANQGSEA. For the CDR3, the DNA is TGCAGCGTTGGTTACCCCAGGCTGGATACGCAGTATTTT. This sequence encodes CSVGYPRLDTQYF.

The genes are TRBV2 and TRBJ1-5; D possibly corresponds to TRBD1 (5 bases). The CDR3 length is 14 residues. Germline-derived CDR1 and CDR2 are SNHLY and FYNNEI. V gave up 6 bases and J gave up 7 bases, with 16 bases separating them. The CDR3 spells CASRGTTPGQPQHF. CDR3 sequence (DNA): TGTGCCAGCAGGGGGACCACTCCCGGCCAGCCCCAGCATTTT.